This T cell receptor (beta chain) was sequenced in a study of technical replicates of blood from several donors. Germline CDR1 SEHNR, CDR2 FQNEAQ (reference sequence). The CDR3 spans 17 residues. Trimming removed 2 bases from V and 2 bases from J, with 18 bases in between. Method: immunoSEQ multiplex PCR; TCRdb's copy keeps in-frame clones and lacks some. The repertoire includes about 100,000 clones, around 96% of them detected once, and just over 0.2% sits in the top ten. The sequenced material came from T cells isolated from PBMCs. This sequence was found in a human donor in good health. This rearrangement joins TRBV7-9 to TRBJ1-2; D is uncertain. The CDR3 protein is CASSLTRRGRINYGYTF. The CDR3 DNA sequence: TGTGCCAGCAGCTTAACCCGTAGAGGGAGAATCAACTATGGCTACACCTTC.